One and the same sample provided the 20 T cell receptor beta chains below, sequenced in a study of blood T cells in healthy people across ages. Sample-barcoded 5' priming and a J-beta primer mix drove a second PCR of 7 to 11 cycles. TCRdb passed the 5' RACE reads through MiXCR, listing each CDR3 protein once. This table holds some 1,500,000 distinct CDR3 sequences, about 45% found once. Sequencing was performed on blood. The origin of the receptors is a woman under 30 in good health.

This clonotype was counted a few times. The chain has TRBV29-1 and TRBJ1-2; 9 bases map to TRBD1. Germline V gene lookup returns CDR1 SQVTM and CDR2 ANQGSEA. The CDR3 has 12 residues. Germline trimming cut 8 bases from V and 5 bases from J; bases unmatched to any gene: 6. The CDR3 sequence: CSSGGQGYGYTF. The CDR3 nucleotides are TGCAGCTCTGGAGGACAGGGGTATGGCTACACCTTC.

This clonotype was observed a handful of times. The chain joins TRBV20-1 to TRBJ2-3; 8 positions match TRBD2. Unmatched junction bases numbered 13, after V lost 3 bases and J lost 2 bases. This CDR3 is 17 amino acids long. Germline V lookup: CDR1 DFQATT, CDR2 SNEGSKA (reference sequence). CDR3 sequence reads: CSARGPIAGIPTDTQYF. The CDR3, as DNA: TGCAGTGCTAGGGGCCCCATAGCGGGAATCCCCACAGATACGCAGTATTTT.

In this sample, this clonotype turned up a few times. The V call is TRBV7-2, the J call TRBJ1-2; D perhaps matches TRBD1 (5 bases). Germline assignment: CDR1 SGHTA and CDR2 FQGNSA. Trimming removed 5 bases from V and 6 bases from J, with 13 bases in between. CDR3 size: 13 residues. The DNA for the CDR3 is TGTGCCAGCAGCCTATATCGGGGGAATGGCTACACCTTC. Translation: CASSLYRGNGYTF.

The CDR3 loop reads CSARTSGYEQFF. The CDR3 region has the DNA TGCAGTGCTCGGACTAGTGGATATGAGCAGTTCTTC. The V and J genes are TRBV20-1 and TRBJ2-1; 7 nucleotides align to TRBD2. Germline V gives CDR1 DFQATT, CDR2 SNEGSKA (reference sequence). This CDR3 region has 12 residues. With V trimmed by 5 bases and J by 8 bases, 6 bases remained unmatched.

This clonotype was observed at least ten times. The gene calls are TRBV12-3 or TRBV12-4 and TRBJ2-5; no reliable D call. The CDR3 loop spans 15 amino acids. Trimming left V 6 bases short and J 3 bases short, with 17 bases between. The CDR3 spells CASSYGNSRKETQYF. The CDR3 coding sequence is TGTGCCAGCAGCTATGGTAATAGCAGGAAAGAGACCCAGTACTTC.

The V gene is TRBV29-1, the J gene TRBJ2-5; no clear D gene. The CDR3 is 11 residues long. The germline V and J ends were trimmed by 5 bases and 11 bases, with 15 bases remaining between them. Germline V gene lookup returns CDR1 SQVTM and CDR2 ANQGSEA. The CDR3 DNA follows: TGCAGCGTTTTTGCCTACAATGAGCAGTACTTC. This encodes CSVFAYNEQYF.

This clonotype has only a few counts. J is TRBJ1-5 and V is TRBV20-1, with 7 bases aligning to TRBD1. The V gene end was trimmed by 1 base and the J gene end by 5 bases; junction bases not matched to a gene: 5. Looked up from germline, CDR1 is DFQATT and CDR2 is SNEGSKA (reference sequence). This CDR3 has 14 amino acids. CDR3 region: CSARVGTADQPQHF. CDR3 coding DNA: TGCAGTGCTAGAGTTGGGACAGCGGATCAGCCCCAGCATTTT.

V usage is TRBV4-1 and J usage is TRBJ1-2, with 7 bases that match TRBD1. Germline V gene lookup returns CDR1 MGHRA and CDR2 YSYEKL. V dropped 2 bases and J dropped 6; count of bases not matched to a gene: 12. This CDR3 has 16 amino acids. The CDR3 DNA follows: TGCGCCAGCAGCCAACCACGAACAGGGGTTCGAGATGGCTACACCTTC. Translating it yields CASSQPRTGVRDGYTF.

The chain joins TRBV20-1 to TRBJ1-2; possibly TRBD1 for D (5 bases). Germline V CDR1 and CDR2: DFQATT, SNEGSKA (reference sequence). The V end lost 1 base, the J end lost 4 bases, and 16 bases lay between the germline ends. This CDR3 comprises 15 residues. The CDR3 region is CSARVIGQGGYGYTF. The DNA of the CDR3 is TGCAGTGCTAGAGTTATAGGGCAGGGAGGCTATGGCTACACCTTC.

The CDR3, as DNA: TGCAGTGCGAGACCGGGACTAGCGTTCTATGAGCAGTTCTTC. It translates to CSARPGLAFYEQFF. The chain is built from TRBV20-1 and TRBJ2-1, with 10 bases fitting TRBD2. Germline V CDR1 and CDR2: DFQATT, SNEGSKA (reference sequence). The V and J ends lost 6 bases and 8 bases, in that order; junction bases with no gene match: 10. The CDR3 length is 14 residues.

The rearrangement links TRBV5-1 to TRBJ2-3; 9 positions match TRBD2. The CDR3 is 15 residues long. Trimming removed 4 bases from V and 1 base from J; junction bases left unmatched: 4. Looked up from germline, CDR1 is SGHRS and CDR2 is YFSETQ. This chain's CDR3 is CASSGRTSGTDTQYF. CDR3 in DNA: TGCGCCAGCAGCGGCCGGACTAGCGGCACAGATACGCAGTATTTT.

This clonotype appeared a few times. This sequence joins TRBV7-2 and TRBJ2-7, with TRBD2 matching over 10 bases. The V gene's germline CDR1 is SGHTA and CDR2 FQGNSA. Losses at the gene ends were 5 bases for V and 6 bases for J; bases not matched to a gene: 7. There are 14 residues in the CDR3. CDR3 amino acids: CASSPGLALGEQYF. In DNA, the CDR3 is TGTGCCAGCAGCCCGGGACTAGCGCTGGGCGAGCAGTACTTC.

The table lists this clonotype with a few counts. This chain uses TRBV6-5 with TRBJ1-1, with TRBD1 matching 7 bases. The CDR3 is made up of 14 amino acids. The V gene's germline CDR1 is MNHEY and CDR2 SVGAGI. Trimming at V came to 6 bases and at J to 1 base, leaving 5 bases not matched to a gene. The CDR3: CASRRTGSNTEAFF. The DNA for the CDR3 is TGTGCCAGCAGGAGGACAGGATCGAACACTGAAGCTTTCTTT.

This clonotype has ten or more counts. The rearrangement joins TRBV3-1 to TRBJ2-1; 7 positions match TRBD2. The CDR3 totals 17 residues. Germline lookup yields CDR1 LGHDT and CDR2 YNNKEL (reference sequence). The V gene end was trimmed by 3 bases and the J gene end by 4 bases; junction bases not matched to a gene: 12. This chain's CDR3 is CASSQPELANKYNEQFF. In DNA, the CDR3 is TGTGCCAGCAGCCAGCCTGAACTAGCGAATAAGTACAATGAGCAGTTCTTC.

V and J are TRBV7-9 and TRBJ1-1; D is unresolved. CDR3 length equals 10 residues. Germline V CDR1 and CDR2: SEHNR, FQNEAQ (reference sequence). Trimming stripped 5 bases from V and 11 bases from J, with 9 bases between. CDR3 sequence reads: CASSLVEAFF. CDR3 nucleotides: TGTGCCAGCAGCCTAGTCGAGGCTTTCTTT.

The chain couples TRBV12-3 or TRBV12-4 to TRBJ1-1, with D hard to call. The length of the CDR3 is 15 residues. The V end lost 2 bases, the J end lost 1 base, and 11 bases lay between the germline ends. Here the CDR3 reads CASSLRRRWNTEAFF. CDR3 nucleotide sequence: TGTGCCAGCAGTTTACGGCGGAGGTGGAACACTGAAGCTTTCTTT.

This clonotype has only a few counts. The V gene is TRBV6-2 or TRBV6-3, the J gene TRBJ1-2; D ambiguous. This CDR3 is built from 15 residues. V lost 4 bases, J lost 3 bases, and 15 bases lay in between. Per the germline V gene, CDR1 is MNHEY and CDR2 is SVGEGT. The CDR3 DNA reads as TGTGCCAGCAGTTCCACGCGGGGTCTCGACTATGGCTACACCTTC. Protein sequence: CASSSTRGLDYGYTF.

At least ten counts were recorded for this clonotype. The V call is TRBV5-1, the J call TRBJ2-6; 7 bases match TRBD1. This CDR3 spans 18 amino acids. Germline V gene lookup returns CDR1 SGHRS and CDR2 YFSETQ. The V gene end was trimmed by 3 bases and the J gene end by 0 bases; junction bases not matched to a gene: 9. The CDR3 here is CASSSMGQTNSGANVLTF. CDR3 in DNA: TGCGCCAGCAGCTCGATGGGACAGACCAACTCTGGGGCCAACGTCCTGACTTTC.

V is TRBV4-1 and J is TRBJ2-2, with 9 bases aligning to TRBD2. CDR1 is MGHRA, CDR2 YSYEKL, per germline. Germline trimming cut 4 bases from V and 8 bases from J; bases unmatched to any gene: 8. This CDR3 is built from 15 residues. The CDR3 coding sequence is TGCGCCAGCAGCCTAGCTAGCGGGGATCTAGGGGAGCTGTTTTTT. Translating gives CASSLASGDLGELFF.

The chain combines TRBV28 with TRBJ1-5; D is unclear. Germline lookup yields CDR1 MDHEN and CDR2 SYDVKM. V was clipped by 2 bases and J by 0 bases, with 8 bases between them. CDR3 size: 15 residues. The DNA of the CDR3 is TGTGCCAGCAGTTTACCGGCAGGTAGCAATCAGCCCCAGCATTTT. The encoded protein is CASSLPAGSNQPQHF.